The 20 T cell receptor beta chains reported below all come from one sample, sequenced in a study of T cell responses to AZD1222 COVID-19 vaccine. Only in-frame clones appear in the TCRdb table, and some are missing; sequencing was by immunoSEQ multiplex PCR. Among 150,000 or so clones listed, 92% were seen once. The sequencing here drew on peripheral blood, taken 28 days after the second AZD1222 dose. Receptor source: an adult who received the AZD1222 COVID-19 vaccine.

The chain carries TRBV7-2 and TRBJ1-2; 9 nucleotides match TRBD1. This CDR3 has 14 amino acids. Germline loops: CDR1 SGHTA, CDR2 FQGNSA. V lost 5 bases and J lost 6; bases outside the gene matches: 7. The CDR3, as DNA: TGTGCCAGCAGCCCCGGGGACAGGGCTAATGGCTACACCTTC. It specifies CASSPGDRANGYTF.

The CDR3 coding sequence is TGTGCCAGCAGCTTGGTTTCCCTAAGCTCCTACGAGCAGTACTTC. This gives the protein CASSLVSLSSYEQYF. The gene calls are TRBV5-5 and TRBJ2-7; D unclear. The germline V and J ends were trimmed by 0 bases and 0 bases, with 10 bases remaining between them. Germline CDR1 and CDR2: SGHKS and YYEKEE (reference sequence). CDR3 length equals 15 residues. Filled out from reference TRBV5-5 and TRBJ2-7, the complete variable domain reads DAGVTQSPTHLIKTRGQQVTLRCSPISGHKSVSWYQQVLGQGPQFIFQYYEKEERGRGNFPDRFSARQFPNYSSELNVNALLLGDSALYLCASSLVSLSSYEQYFGPGTRLTVT.

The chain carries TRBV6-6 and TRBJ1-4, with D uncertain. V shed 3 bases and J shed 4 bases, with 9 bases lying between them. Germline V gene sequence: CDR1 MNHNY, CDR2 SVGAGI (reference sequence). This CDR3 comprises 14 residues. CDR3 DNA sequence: TGTGCCAGCAGTTATCTACAGAGTAATGAAAAACTGTTTTTT. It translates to CASSYLQSNEKLFF.

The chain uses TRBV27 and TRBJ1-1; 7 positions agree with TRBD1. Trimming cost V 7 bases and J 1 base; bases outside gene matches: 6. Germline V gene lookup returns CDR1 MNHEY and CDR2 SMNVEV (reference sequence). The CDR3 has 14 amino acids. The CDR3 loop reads CASTRRGENTEAFF. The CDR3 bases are TGTGCCAGCACCCGCAGGGGGGAGAACACTGAAGCTTTCTTT.

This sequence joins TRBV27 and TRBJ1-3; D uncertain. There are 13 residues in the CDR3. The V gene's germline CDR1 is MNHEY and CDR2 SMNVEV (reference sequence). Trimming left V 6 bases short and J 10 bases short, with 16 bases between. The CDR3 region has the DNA TGTGCCAGCAGCCCAACAGTGCCCCCGACCATATATTTT. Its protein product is CASSPTVPPTIYF.

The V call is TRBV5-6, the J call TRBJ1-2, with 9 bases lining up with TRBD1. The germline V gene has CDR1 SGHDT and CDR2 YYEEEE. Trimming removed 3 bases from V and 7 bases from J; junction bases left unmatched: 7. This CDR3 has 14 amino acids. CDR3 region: CASSSIQGAGGYTF. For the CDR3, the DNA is TGTGCCAGCAGCTCGATACAGGGGGCGGGTGGCTACACCTTC.

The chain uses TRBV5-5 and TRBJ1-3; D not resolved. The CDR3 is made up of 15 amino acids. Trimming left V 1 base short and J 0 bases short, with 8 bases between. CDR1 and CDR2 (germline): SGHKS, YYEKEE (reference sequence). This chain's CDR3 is CASSLWESSGNTIYF. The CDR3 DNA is TGTGCCAGCAGCTTGTGGGAGAGCTCTGGAAACACCATATATTTT.

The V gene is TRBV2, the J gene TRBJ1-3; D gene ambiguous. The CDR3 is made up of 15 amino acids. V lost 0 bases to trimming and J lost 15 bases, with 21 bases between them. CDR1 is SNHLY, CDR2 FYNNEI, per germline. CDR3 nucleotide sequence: TGTGCCAGCAGTGAAGCGACTGCCGGCTTCGCAGTTAGATATTTT. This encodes CASSEATAGFAVRYF. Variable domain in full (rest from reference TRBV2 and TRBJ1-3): EPEVTQTPSHQVTQMGQEVILRCVPISNHLYFYWYRQILGQKVEFLVSFYNNEISEKSEIFDDQFSVERPDGSNFTLKIRSTKLEDSAMYFCASSEATAGFAVRYFGEGSWLTVV.

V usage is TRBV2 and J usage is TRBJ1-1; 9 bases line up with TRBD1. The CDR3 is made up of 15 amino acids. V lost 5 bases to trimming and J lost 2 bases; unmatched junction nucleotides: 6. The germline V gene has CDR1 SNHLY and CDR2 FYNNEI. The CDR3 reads CASSIDRGINTEAFF. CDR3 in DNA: TGTGCCAGCAGTATCGACAGGGGGATTAACACTGAAGCTTTCTTT.

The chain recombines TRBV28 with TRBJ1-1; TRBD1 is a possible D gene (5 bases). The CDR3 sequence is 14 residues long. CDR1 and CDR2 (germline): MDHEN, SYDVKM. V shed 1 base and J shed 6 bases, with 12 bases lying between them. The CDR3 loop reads CASSLLMRGSEAFF. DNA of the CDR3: TGTGCCAGCAGTTTATTGATGCGGGGGTCTGAAGCTTTCTTT.

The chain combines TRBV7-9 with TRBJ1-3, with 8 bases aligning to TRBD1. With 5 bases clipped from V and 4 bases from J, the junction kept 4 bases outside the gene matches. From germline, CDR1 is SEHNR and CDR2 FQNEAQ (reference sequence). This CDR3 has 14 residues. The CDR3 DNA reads TGTGCCAGCAGCCCGCGACAGGGGGGAAACACCATATATTTT. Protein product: CASSPRQGGNTIYF.

This CDR3 is CASSFGLAGGANVLTF. CDR3 nucleotides: TGTGCCAGCAGCTTCGGACTAGCAGGAGGGGCCAACGTCCTGACTTTC. The V call is TRBV9, the J call TRBJ2-6; 8 bases match TRBD2. With 4 bases clipped from V and 4 bases from J, the junction kept 7 bases outside the gene matches. Germline V CDR1 and CDR2: SGDLS, YYNGEE. The CDR3 has 16 amino acids.

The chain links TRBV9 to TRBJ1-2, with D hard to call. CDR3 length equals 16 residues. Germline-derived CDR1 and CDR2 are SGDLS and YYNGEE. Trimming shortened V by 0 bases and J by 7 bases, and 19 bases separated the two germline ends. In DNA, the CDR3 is TGTGCCAGCAGCGTAGGGGCATCGACTTCGCCGGCTGGCTACACCTTC. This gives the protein CASSVGASTSPAGYTF.

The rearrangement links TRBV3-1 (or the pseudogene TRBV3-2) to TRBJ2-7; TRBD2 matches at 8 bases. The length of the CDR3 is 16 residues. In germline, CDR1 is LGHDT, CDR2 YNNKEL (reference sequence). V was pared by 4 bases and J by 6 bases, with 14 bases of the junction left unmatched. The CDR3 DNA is TGTGCCAGCAGCCCCGGGATAGCGGGACGACGGGGCGAGCAGTACTTC. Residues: CASSPGIAGRRGEQYF.

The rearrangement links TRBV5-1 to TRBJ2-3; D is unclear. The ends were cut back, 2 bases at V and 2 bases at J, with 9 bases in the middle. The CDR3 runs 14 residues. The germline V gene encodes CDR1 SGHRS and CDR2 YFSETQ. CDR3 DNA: TGCGCCAGCAGCTTCGACCAGACCACAGATACGCAGTATTTT. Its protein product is CASSFDQTTDTQYF.

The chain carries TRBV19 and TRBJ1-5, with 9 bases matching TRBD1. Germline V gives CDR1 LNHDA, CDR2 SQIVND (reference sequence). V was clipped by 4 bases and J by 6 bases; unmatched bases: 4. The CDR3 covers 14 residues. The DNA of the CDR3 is TGTGCCAGTAGTAAGGACAGGGGAAGTCAGCCCCAGCATTTT. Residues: CASSKDRGSQPQHF.

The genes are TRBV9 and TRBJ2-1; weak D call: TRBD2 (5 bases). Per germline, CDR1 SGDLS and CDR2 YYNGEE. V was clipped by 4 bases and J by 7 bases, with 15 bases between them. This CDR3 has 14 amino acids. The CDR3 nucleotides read TGTGCCAGCAGCCCCCTGGGCGGGCGAAATGAGCAGTTCTTC. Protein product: CASSPLGGRNEQFF. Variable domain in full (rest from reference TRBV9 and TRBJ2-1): DSGVTQTPKHLITATGQRVTLRCSPRSGDLSVYWYQQSLDQGLQFLIQYYNGEERAKGNILERFSAQQFPDLHSELNLSSLELGDSALYFCASSPLGGRNEQFFGPGTRLTVL.

CDR3 sequence reads: CASSPMDLGARPPLHF. The CDR3 DNA follows: TGTGCCAGCAGCCCGATGGACTTAGGTGCCCGCCCACCCCTCCACTTT. The chain joins TRBV11-2 to TRBJ1-6; D unclear. The CDR3 extends over 16 amino acids. The germline V gene encodes CDR1 SGHAT and CDR2 FQNNGV. The germline V and J ends were trimmed by 5 bases and 11 bases, with 22 bases remaining between them.

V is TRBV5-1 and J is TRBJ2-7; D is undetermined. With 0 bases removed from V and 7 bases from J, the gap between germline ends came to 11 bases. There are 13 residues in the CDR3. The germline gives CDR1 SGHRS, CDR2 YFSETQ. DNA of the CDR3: TGCGCCAGCAGCTTGGAAGCCCTGGGAGAGCAGTACTTC. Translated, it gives CASSLEALGEQYF.

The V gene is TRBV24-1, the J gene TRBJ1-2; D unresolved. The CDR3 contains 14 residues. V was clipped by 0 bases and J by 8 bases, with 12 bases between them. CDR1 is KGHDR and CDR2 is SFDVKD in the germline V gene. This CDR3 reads CATSDLRRVEGYTF. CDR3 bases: TGTGCCACCAGTGATTTGCGGCGCGTCGAAGGCTACACCTTC.